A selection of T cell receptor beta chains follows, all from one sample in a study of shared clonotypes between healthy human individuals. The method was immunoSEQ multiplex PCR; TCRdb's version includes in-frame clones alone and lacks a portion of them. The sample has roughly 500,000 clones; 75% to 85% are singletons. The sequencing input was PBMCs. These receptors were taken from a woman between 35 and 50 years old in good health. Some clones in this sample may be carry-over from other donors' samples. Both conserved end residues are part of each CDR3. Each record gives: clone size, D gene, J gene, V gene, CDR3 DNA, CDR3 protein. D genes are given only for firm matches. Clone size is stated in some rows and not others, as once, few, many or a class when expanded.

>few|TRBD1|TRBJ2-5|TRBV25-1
TGTGCCAGCAGTACCCAAGGGGGCTACAGAGAGACCCAGTACTTC
CASSTQGGYRETQYF
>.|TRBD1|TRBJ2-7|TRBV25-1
TGTGCCAGCAGTGAATACGGACAGGGGTGCACCTACGAGCAGTACTTC
CASSEYGQGCTYEQYF
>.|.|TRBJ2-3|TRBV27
TGTGCCAGCAGTTTCCATGATCGCACAGATACGCAGTATTTT
CASSFHDRTDTQYF
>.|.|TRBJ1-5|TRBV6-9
TGTGCCAGCAGTTACTCGCAGGGCAATCAGCCCCAGCATTTT
CASSYSQGNQPQHF
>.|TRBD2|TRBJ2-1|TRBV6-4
TGTGCCAGCAGTCCCGGGACTAGCGGGAGCAATGAGCAGTTCTTC
CASSPGTSGSNEQFF
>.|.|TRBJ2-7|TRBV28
TGTGCCAGCAGTTTATCCTTTGACGAGCAGTACTTC
CASSLSFDEQYF
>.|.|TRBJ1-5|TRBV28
TGTGCCAGCAGTTTGGAGTTACAGCCCCAGCATTTT
CASSLELQPQHF
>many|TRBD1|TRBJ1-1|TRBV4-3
TGCGCCAGCAGCCAAGATCACGGACAGGGCCACACTGAAGCTTTCTTT
CASSQDHGQGHTEAFF
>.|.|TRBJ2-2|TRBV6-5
TGTGCCAGCAGTTTGGGGAATCCCGGGGAGCTGTTTTTT
CASSLGNPGELFF
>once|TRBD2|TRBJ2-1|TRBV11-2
TGTGCCAGCAGCCAACTAGCGGGGGGCCAATATGAGCAGTTCTTC
CASSQLAGGQYEQFF
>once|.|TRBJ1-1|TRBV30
TGTGCCTGGAGAAGGGGGTGGGACACTGAAGCTTTCTTT
CAWRRGWDTEAFF
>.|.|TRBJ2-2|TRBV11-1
TGTGCCAGCAGCCCTCGCCGGACCGGGGAGCTGTTTTTT
CASSPRRTGELFF
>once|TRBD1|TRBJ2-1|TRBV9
TGTGCCAGCAGCGTAGAGGGGTTGGGACAGGGGATAAGGCAGTTCTTC
CASSVEGLGQGIRQFF
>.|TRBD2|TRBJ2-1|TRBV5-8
TGTGCCAGCAGGACTAGCGGGAGTATCAATGAGCAGTTCTTC
CASRTSGSINEQFF
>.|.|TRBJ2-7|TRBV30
TGTGCCTGGAGTGCCACGGACGAGCAGTACTTC
CAWSATDEQYF
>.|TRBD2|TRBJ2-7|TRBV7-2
TGTGCCAGCAGCTTAGGCGGGAGAAGCTACGAGCAGTACTTC
CASSLGGRSYEQYF
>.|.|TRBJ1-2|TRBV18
TGTGCCAGCTCACCACCCACTGGGGGACGCTACACCTTC
CASSPPTGGRYTF
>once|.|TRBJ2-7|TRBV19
TGTGCCAGTAGTAACAGGGTTCACGAGCAGTACTTC
CASSNRVHEQYF
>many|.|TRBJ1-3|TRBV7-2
TGTGCCAGCAGCCCGACACCCCCACCTGGAAACACCATATATTTT
CASSPTPPPGNTIYF
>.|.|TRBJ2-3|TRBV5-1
TGCGCCAGCAGCTCTTCTAGCACAGATACGCAGTATTTT
CASSSSSTDTQYF
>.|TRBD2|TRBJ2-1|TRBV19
TGTGCCAGTAGTCGGTTTAGCGGGAGTGTAGATGAGCAGTTCTTC
CASSRFSGSVDEQFF
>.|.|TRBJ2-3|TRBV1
TGCACCACACGGGCCCCTAGCACAGATACGCAGTATTTT
CTTRAPSTDTQYF
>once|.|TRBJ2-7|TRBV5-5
TGTGCCAGCAGCCGGAGTCCCGGATTCTACTACGAGCAGTACTTC
CASSRSPGFYYEQYF
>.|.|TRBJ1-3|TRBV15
TGTGCCACCAGCAGAGATCGGGGACAACCTGGAAACACCATATATTTT
CATSRDRGQPGNTIYF
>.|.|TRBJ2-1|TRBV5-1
TGCGCCAGCAGCTGGGGGGACAGTCGCAATGAGCAGTTCTTC
CASSWGDSRNEQFF
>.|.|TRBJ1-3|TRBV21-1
TGTGCCAGCAGCAAATGGGTCCCCCGGGACAGGGGTCTTCTATCCTCTGGAAACACCATATATTTT
CASSKWVPRDRGLLSSGNTIYF
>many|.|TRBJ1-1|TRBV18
TGTGCCAGCTCACCACCGACGGCCAGGGACACTGAAGCTTTCTTT
CASSPPTARDTEAFF
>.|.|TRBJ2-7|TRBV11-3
TGTGCCAGCAGCTCTTCGGCCCGAGGAGGCGAGCAGTACTTC
CASSSSARGGEQYF
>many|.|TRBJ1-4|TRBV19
TGTGCCAGTAGTATTTCAGGGAATGAAAAACTGTTTTTT
CASSISGNEKLFF
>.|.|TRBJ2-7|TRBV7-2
TGTGCCAGCAGCTCGTTCGAGGGGAACTACGAGCAGTACTTC
CASSSFEGNYEQYF
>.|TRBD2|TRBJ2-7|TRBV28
TGTGCCAGCAGTTCCCGACCCTGGACTAGCGGGGAAGGATTAAGCTCCTACGAGCAGTACTTC
CASSSRPWTSGEGLSSYEQYF
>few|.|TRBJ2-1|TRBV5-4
TGTGCCAGCAGCCCTATAGCGGCCCCAAGGGATGAGCAGTTCTTC
CASSPIAAPRDEQFF
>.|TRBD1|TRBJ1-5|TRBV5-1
TGCGCCAGCAGCTTGGCCGGGACAGTCAATCAGCCCCAGCATTTT
CASSLAGTVNQPQHF
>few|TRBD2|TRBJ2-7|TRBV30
TGTGCCTGCTCGGGGAGCGGGAGGGACTACGAGCAGTACTTC
CACSGSGRDYEQYF
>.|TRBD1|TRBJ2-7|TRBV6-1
TGTGCCAGCAGGGAACGGGACAGCTACGAGCAGTACTTC
CASRERDSYEQYF
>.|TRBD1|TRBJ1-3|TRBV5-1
TGCGCCAGCAGCACTGGACAGGGCGATGGAAACACCATATATTTT
CASSTGQGDGNTIYF
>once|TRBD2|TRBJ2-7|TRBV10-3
TGTGCCATCAGCAGAGCGGGAGAGAAGCGATACGAGCAGTACTTC
CAISRAGEKRYEQYF
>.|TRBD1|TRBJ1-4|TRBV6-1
TGTGCCAGCAGCCAGGGGGCGCGGAATGAAAAACTGTTTTTT
CASSQGARNEKLFF
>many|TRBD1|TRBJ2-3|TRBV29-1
TGCAGCGTCGAAGCCAGGGGGTCGGATACGCAGTATTTT
CSVEARGSDTQYF
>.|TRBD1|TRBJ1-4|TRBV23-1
TGCGCCAGCAGTCGAGACACCGGGACAGCTTCGATAGTTGAAAAACTGTTTTTT
CASSRDTGTASIVEKLFF
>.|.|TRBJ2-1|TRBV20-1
TGCAGTGCTAGAGAGTACAATGAGCAGTTCTTC
CSAREYNEQFF
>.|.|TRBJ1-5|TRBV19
TGTGCCACTTCCTACGGCAACTATCAGCCCCAGCATTTT
CATSYGNYQPQHF
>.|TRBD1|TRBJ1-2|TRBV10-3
TGTGCCATCAGTGGAGGTTTAGGACAGGGAGAAAACTATGGCTACACCTTC
CAISGGLGQGENYGYTF
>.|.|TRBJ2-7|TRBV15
TGTGCCACCACGAACGCCTCAGGGAAATCCTACGAGCAGTACTTC
CATTNASGKSYEQYF
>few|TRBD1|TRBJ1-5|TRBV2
TGTGCCAGCAGCCCGGACAGGGGGAATCAGCCCCAGCATTTT
CASSPDRGNQPQHF
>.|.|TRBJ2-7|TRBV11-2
TGTGCCAGCAGCCGGTGGGGTTACGAGCAGTACTTC
CASSRWGYEQYF
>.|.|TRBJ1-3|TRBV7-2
TGTGCCAGCAGCTTTGACAGAGAAAGAAACACCATATATTTT
CASSFDRERNTIYF
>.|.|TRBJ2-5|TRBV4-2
TGTGCCAGCAGCCAAGGTGATTTCGGGAAGACCCAGTACTTC
CASSQGDFGKTQYF
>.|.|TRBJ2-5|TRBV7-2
TGTGCCAGCAGCCGAAGGCACAGGGACGAGACCCAGTACTTC
CASSRRHRDETQYF
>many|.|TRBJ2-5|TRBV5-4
TGTGCCAGCAGCGCACAAGAGACCCAGTACTTC
CASSAQETQYF
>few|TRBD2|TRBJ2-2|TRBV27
TGTGCCAGCAGTTTATCGGGACTAGCGGGAGGTACCGGGGAGCTGTTTTTT
CASSLSGLAGGTGELFF
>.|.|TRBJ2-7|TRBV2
TGTGCCAGCAGTGTTTTCGAGTCTAGAGCCTACGAGCAGTACTTC
CASSVFESRAYEQYF
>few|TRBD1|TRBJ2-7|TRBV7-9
TGTGCCAGCAGCCCCCGGACAGGCCACTACGAGCAGTACTTC
CASSPRTGHYEQYF
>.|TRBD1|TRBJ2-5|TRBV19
TGTGCCAGTAGTACGGGGACAGGGATTTTGGAGACCCAGTACTTC
CASSTGTGILETQYF
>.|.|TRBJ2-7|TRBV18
TGTGCCAGCTCACCAGTAGTGACCTACGAGCAGTACTTC
CASSPVVTYEQYF
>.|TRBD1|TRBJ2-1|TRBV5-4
TGTGCCAGCAGCCACGGGGACAGGGGGTTGTACAATGAGCAGTTCTTC
CASSHGDRGLYNEQFF
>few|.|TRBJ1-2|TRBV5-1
TGCGCCAGCTCCTCTGAGGTGGGGGTGCTGGCGGGCGGAGGCTACACCTTC
CASSSEVGVLAGGGYTF